This T cell receptor (beta chain) was identified in a study of neurological immune-mediated disorders. As for the cDNA, it was generated by 5'RACE with 10-nucleotide random UMIs. TCRdb reanalysed the 5' RACE reads using MiXCR and keeps one entry per CDR3 protein. The table lists 40,000 to 45,000 distinct CDR3 sequences, under 6.5% of them singletons, with about 0.57% in the top ten. CDR1 is SGHRS and CDR2 is YFSETQ in the germline V gene. This CDR3 is built from 16 residues. J was trimmed by 3 bases and V by 1 base; bases with no gene match: 7. At least ten counts were recorded for this clonotype. The sequenced material came from CD4+ T cells from blood. This receptor was identified in a woman aged 40 to 50 in good health. V and J are TRBV5-1 and TRBJ2-7; 10 nucleotides line up with TRBD1. The DNA of the CDR3 is TGCGCCAGCAGCTTGTCGGACAGGGGGAATTTCTACGAGCAGTACTTC. Its protein is CASSLSDRGNFYEQYF.